Reported below is one TCR beta chain. Its matching antigen is unknown. The PCR had 60 Vbeta and 13 Jbeta primers. The table came from immunoSEQ multiplex PCR; TCRdb's copy has only in-frame clones and leaves some out. Counted here are some 150,000 clones, 60% to 80% occurring once; the ten biggest clones make up 0.5% to 0.85%. CDR3 length equals 20 residues. This specimen comes from a study of cytomegalovirus exposure and HLA in healthy donors. Study observations and caveats: Generally TCR sequences proved uncommon, though certain public TCRs appeared in numerous donors. With DRB1 most and HLA-C fewest, TCR association rates differed between HLA loci in a later analysis.

This clonotype originated in a male donor in good health and CMV-seronegative. The V gene is TRBV21-1, the J gene TRBJ1-3; whether TRBD1, the table's D call, matches the DNA was not checked. TRBV21-1 is deemed a pseudogene. Sequences were obtained from PBMCs. As DNA, the CDR3 is TGTGCCAGCAGCAAATTCGGACAGGGACCCCCTCGGGCTTCTGGAAACACCATATATTTT. This gives the protein CASSKFGQGPPRASGNTIYF.